The 28 T cell receptor beta chains presented below share a single source sample, sequenced in a study of control samples from healthy donors and cancer patients. Method: immunoSEQ multiplex PCR; TCRdb's copy keeps in-frame clones and lacks some. Among about 99,000 clones listed, roughly 91% were seen once. Sequencing input: PBMCs. The source of these receptors is a man in his sixties with lung cancer.

The V gene is TRBV7-2, the J gene TRBJ1-5; possible D gene TRBD1, 6 bases. Germline V gene data show CDR1 as SGHTA and CDR2 as FQGNSA. This CDR3 is 13 amino acids long. V lost 11 bases and J 3 bases, leaving 14 bases between the germline ends. This CDR3 reads CASSRDTNQPQHF. The CDR3 DNA reads TGTGCCTCCTCAAGGGACACCAATCAGCCCCAGCATTTT.

The rearrangement links TRBV13 to TRBJ2-7, with D possibly being TRBD1 (6 bases). The CDR3 totals 13 residues. Trimming pared 8 bases from V and 3 bases from J, leaving 14 bases between. The V gene's germline CDR1 is PRHDT and CDR2 FYEKMQ (reference sequence). CDR3 coding DNA: TGTGCCAGCGGGTTAACAGGGAGCTACGAGCAGTACGTC. Translated: CASGLTGSYEQYV.

This clone was found once. The gene calls are TRBV14 and TRBJ2-7, with 7 bases fitting TRBD2. The CDR3 covers 16 residues. Trimming removed 3 bases from V and 5 bases from J; junction bases left unmatched: 13. The V gene's germline CDR1 is SGHDN and CDR2 FVKESK. For the CDR3, the DNA is TGTGCCAGCAGCCACAAACTGGCGGGGGATGACAACGAGCAGTACGTC. Protein: CASSHKLAGDDNEQYV.

The rearrangement uses TRBV10-3 and TRBJ2-1, with 10 bases matching TRBD2. From germline, CDR1 is ENHRY and CDR2 SYGVKD. The CDR3 runs to 11 residues. The J segment lost 15 bases and the V segment lost 9 bases, leaving 8 bases of the junction unmatched. The CDR3 coding sequence is TGTGCCATATCAGCGGGAGGGGGCTTGTTCTTC. Protein sequence: CAISAGGGLFF.

This chain joins TRBV7-8 and TRBJ2-3; D uncertain. The V gene lost 1 base and the J gene lost 1 base, with 3 bases spanning the gap. The CDR3 loop spans 13 amino acids. CDR1 and CDR2 (germline): SGHVS, FQNEAQ. The CDR3 spells CASSLGGTDTQYF. CDR3 DNA sequence: TGTGCCAGCAGCTTAGGGGGCACAGATACGCAGTATTTT.

The V call is TRBV10-3, the J call TRBJ2-5; the match to TRBD2 covers 10 bases. CDR3 length: 15 residues. V gave up 3 bases and J gave up 1 base; unmatched junction bases: 2. Germline V CDR1 and CDR2: ENHRY, SYGVKD. The CDR3 is CAISDKRGGQETQYF. The CDR3 coding sequence is TGTGCCATCAGTGATAAGCGGGGGGGCCAAGAGACCCAGTACTTC.

The CDR3 protein is CASSPARNSNQPQHF. The DNA for the CDR3 is TGTGCCAGCTCACCCGCACGGAATAGCAATCAGCCCCAGCATTTT. The chain carries TRBV18 and TRBJ1-5; D is unclear. The CDR3 length is 15 residues. Deletions cut 3 bases from V and 0 bases from J, with 9 bases between. Germline lookup yields CDR1 KGHSH and CDR2 LQKENI.

Turning to this clone: Mismatch with germline at one junction end may stem from a read error. The chain uses TRBV7-9 and TRBJ1-1; 8 bases are shared with TRBD1. Germline V gene lookup returns CDR1 SEHNR and CDR2 FQNEAQ (reference sequence). The CDR3 covers 16 residues. In nucleotides, the CDR3 is TGTGCCGGCAGCACCGGACAGGGCGTCATGAACACTGAAGCTTTCTTT. Protein sequence: CAGSTGQGVMNTEAFF.

The chain links TRBV4-2 to TRBJ2-3; 11 bases line up with TRBD2. V lost 0 bases and J lost 0; bases outside the gene matches: 8. CDR1 is LGHNA and CDR2 is YNFKEQ in the germline V gene. The length of the CDR3 is 19 residues. As DNA, the CDR3 is TGTGCCAGCAGCCAAGATCGACTAGCGGGGAAATCTAGCACAGATACGCAGTATTTT. It specifies CASSQDRLAGKSSTDTQYF.

This clone showed up just once. The chain employs TRBV3-1 (or the pseudogene TRBV3-2) and TRBJ1-2; D possibly corresponds to TRBD1 (5 bases). Germline V CDR1 and CDR2: LGHDT, YNNKEL (reference sequence). V was cut by 4 bases and J by 5 bases, with 20 bases left in between. The length of the CDR3 is 16 residues. The CDR3 DNA reads TGTGCCAGCAGCCCCGCCGTCGGCAGGGATCCATATGGCTACACCTTC. Translation gives CASSPAVGRDPYGYTF.

This clone was seen only once. The chain joins TRBV2 to TRBJ2-1, with 9 bases that match TRBD2. Germline assignment: CDR1 SNHLY and CDR2 FYNNEI. The CDR3 is 13 residues long. The junction had 9 bases not matched to a gene; V was cut back by 6 bases and J by 12 bases. Written as DNA, the CDR3 is TGTGCCAGCAGGGGAGAGCCGGGACTAGCGCAGTTCTTC. This translates into CASRGEPGLAQFF.

V and J are TRBV5-1 and TRBJ1-1, with D uncertain. Germline CDR1 reads SGHRS; CDR2 reads YFSETQ. Trimming removed 5 bases at V and 4 bases at J, with 12 bases between. The CDR3 has 13 residues. CDR3 bases: TGCGCCAGCAGATATACGGGAGGCACTGAAGCTTTCTTT. Protein: CASRYTGGTEAFF.

This sequence joins TRBV30 and TRBJ1-1; 7 nucleotides match TRBD1. The CDR3 sequence is 15 residues long. The germline gives CDR1 GTSNPN, CDR2 SVGIG (reference sequence). The J segment lost 1 base and the V segment lost 2 bases, leaving 7 bases of the junction unmatched. The CDR3: CAWSRQGTKNTEAFF. Written as DNA, the CDR3 is TGTGCCTGGAGTCGACAGGGAACGAAGAACACTGAAGCTTTCTTT.

The chain employs TRBV3-1 (or the pseudogene TRBV3-2) and TRBJ1-1; D ambiguous. Germline CDR1 and CDR2: LGHDT and YNNKEL (reference sequence). The CDR3 has 12 residues. With 4 bases removed from V and 5 bases from J, the gap between germline ends came to 8 bases. CDR3 in amino acids: CASSRERTEAFF. The CDR3 DNA is TGTGCCAGCAGCCGAGAGAGGACTGAAGCTTTCTTT.

The gene calls are TRBV7-6 and TRBJ2-5; possibly TRBD1 for D (6 bases). Germline CDR1 is SGHVS and CDR2 is FNYEAQ. Trimming removed 5 bases from V and 3 bases from J, with 19 bases in between. The CDR3 extends over 16 amino acids. CDR3 sequence: CASSPLRGMAEETQYF. The CDR3 coding sequence is TGTGCCAGCAGCCCCCTCAGGGGCATGGCTGAAGAGACCCAGTACTTC.

The rearrangement links TRBV4-1 to TRBJ1-1; TRBD1 matches at 10 bases. The CDR3 totals 15 residues. The ends lost 1 base at V and 3 bases at J; junction bases unmatched: 2. Germline CDR1 is MGHRA and CDR2 is YSYEKL. CDR3 amino acids: CASSQAGQGDTEAFF. Here the CDR3 DNA reads TGCGCCAGCAGCCAAGCCGGACAGGGGGACACTGAAGCTTTCTTT.

This clone was observed at least ten times. The chain carries TRBV7-9 and TRBJ2-5; unclear D gene. This CDR3 contains 14 residues. Germline V gene sequence: CDR1 SEHNR, CDR2 FQNEAQ (reference sequence). The V end was cut by 2 bases, the J end by 2 bases, with 9 bases between. This CDR3 is CASSLLSSQETQYF. Here the CDR3 DNA reads TGTGCCAGCAGCTTACTGTCCTCACAAGAGACCCAGTACTTC.

This chain connects TRBV7-9 to TRBJ2-3; D gene uncertain. V lost 5 bases and J lost 4, with 7 bases in between. Germline lookup yields CDR1 SEHNR and CDR2 FQNEAQ (reference sequence). CDR3 length: 12 residues. CDR3 in DNA: TGTGCCAGCAGCCGGGCAGCAGATACGCAGTATTTT. This translates into CASSRAADTQYF.

This chain connects TRBV4-2 to TRBJ2-2, with 8 bases aligning to TRBD1. Germline assignment: CDR1 LGHNA and CDR2 YNFKEQ. Trimming at V came to 1 base and at J to 5 bases, leaving 3 bases not matched to a gene. CDR3 length equals 15 residues. In DNA, the CDR3 is TGTGCCAGCAGCCAAGGACAGGGGTTGACCGGGGAGCTGTTTTTT. Its protein is CASSQGQGLTGELFF.

The genes are TRBV5-1 and TRBJ2-2; D uncertain. This CDR3 comprises 15 residues. Germline-derived CDR1 and CDR2 are SGHRS and YFSETQ. V lost 0 bases to trimming and J lost 1 base, with 7 bases between them. In DNA, the CDR3 is TGCGCCAGCAGCTTGGGGTCCGTGAACACCGGGGAGCTGTTTTTT. This encodes CASSLGSVNTGELFF.

CDR3 loop: CASSYLGANYGYTF. In DNA, the CDR3 is TGTGCCAGCAGTTACCTCGGGGCCAACTATGGCTACACCTTC. The chain combines TRBV6-5 with TRBJ1-2; TRBD1 might be the D (5 bases). Per the germline V gene, CDR1 is MNHEY and CDR2 is SVGAGI. This CDR3 contains 14 residues. Trimming left V 2 bases short and J 2 bases short, with 9 bases between.

Only a few counts were recorded for this clone. The chain has TRBV5-1 and TRBJ1-4; a weak D match, TRBD1 (6 bases). The V end was cut by 4 bases, the J end by 2 bases, with 12 bases between. Germline V gene sequence: CDR1 SGHRS, CDR2 YFSETQ. This CDR3 has 15 residues. As DNA, the CDR3 is TGCGCCAGCAGCGACACAGGGCTCACTAATGAAAAACTGTTTTTT. Translation gives CASSDTGLTNEKLFF.

This clone was observed a single time. The chain has TRBV27 and TRBJ1-1; D gene uncertain. The CDR3 loop spans 13 amino acids. The ends were cut back, 2 bases at V and 8 bases at J, with 12 bases in the middle. Per the germline V gene, CDR1 is MNHEY and CDR2 is SMNVEV (reference sequence). The CDR3 spells CASSLTVSQEAFF. In DNA, the CDR3 is TGTGCCAGCAGTTTAACAGTTTCACAAGAAGCTTTCTTT.

Points on this clone: A read error may produce the germline difference seen at one junction end. The rearrangement links TRBV6-1 to TRBJ1-3, with TRBD1 matching 7 bases. Germline V gene sequence: CDR1 MNHNS, CDR2 SASEGT. CDR3 length equals 13 residues. The DNA of the CDR3 is TGTGCCAGCAGCGAAGGACAGGCTCGCATCATATATTTT. Translated: CASSEGQARIIYF.

The J gene is TRBJ1-5, the V gene TRBV5-1; TRBD1 matches 10 bases. Germline V CDR1 and CDR2: SGHRS, YFSETQ. The junction had 8 bases not matched to a gene; V was cut back by 2 bases and J by 6 bases. This CDR3 is built from 16 residues. In DNA, the CDR3 is TGCGCCAGCAGCTTATCTCCGACAGGGGGCGGTCAGCCCCAGCATTTT. Encoded protein: CASSLSPTGGGQPQHF.

This clone was seen only once. The genes are TRBV12-3 or TRBV12-4 and TRBJ1-2, with a weak D call TRBD1 (5 bases). The CDR3 is made up of 12 amino acids. Trimming shortened V by 6 bases and J by 7 bases, and 12 bases separated the two germline ends. CDR3 sequence: CASSSGGGGYTF. CDR3 nucleotides: TGTGCCAGCAGCTCGGGGGGAGGTGGCTACACCTTC.

This chain joins TRBV12-5 and TRBJ2-6; D uncertain. CDR3 length: 13 amino acids. Germline V gene lookup returns CDR1 LGHNT and CDR2 FRNRAP. The V and J ends lost 7 bases and 0 bases respectively, with 4 bases between them. CDR3 DNA: TGTGCTAGTGTCTACTCTGGGGCCAACGTCCTGACTTTC. Translation gives CASVYSGANVLTF.

The V and J genes are TRBV7-2 and TRBJ2-7; D is unclear. The germline V gene encodes CDR1 SGHTA and CDR2 FQGNSA. This CDR3 is 13 amino acids long. Deletions cut 5 bases from V and 2 bases from J, with 10 bases between. CDR3 in amino acids: CASSIGPPYEQYV. Written as DNA, the CDR3 is TGTGCCAGCAGCATAGGGCCTCCCTACGAGCAGTACGTC.